The clone carrying this T cell receptor (beta chain) occurred a few times. Its antigen is not identified. This specimen comes from a study of beta chain features in type 1 diabetes. This CDR3 contains 18 residues. Germline CDR1 and CDR2: SGHTA and FQGNSA. The V and J ends lost 6 bases and 0 bases, in that order; junction bases with no gene match: 10. The whole isolated RNA underwent reverse transcription, so sequencing captured expressed TCRB transcripts. Some clones are missing from TCRdb's copy, which holds only in-frame ones; the method was immunoSEQ multiplex PCR. This table holds about 400,000 clones, around an eighth found once. Findings of the study overall: For Type 1 diabetes patients, all four CD4+ subsets carried TCRB CDR3s that were moderately but significantly shorter.

This rearrangement joins TRBV7-2 to TRBJ2-6, with 8 bases fitting TRBD2. The specimen was naive CD4+ T cells from blood. The clonotype originates from a woman younger than 30 with type 1 diabetes. The CDR3 here is CASRSGLEKVSGANVLTF. Written as DNA, the CDR3 is TGTGCCAGCAGATCGGGACTAGAGAAAGTCTCTGGGGCCAACGTCCTGACTTTC.